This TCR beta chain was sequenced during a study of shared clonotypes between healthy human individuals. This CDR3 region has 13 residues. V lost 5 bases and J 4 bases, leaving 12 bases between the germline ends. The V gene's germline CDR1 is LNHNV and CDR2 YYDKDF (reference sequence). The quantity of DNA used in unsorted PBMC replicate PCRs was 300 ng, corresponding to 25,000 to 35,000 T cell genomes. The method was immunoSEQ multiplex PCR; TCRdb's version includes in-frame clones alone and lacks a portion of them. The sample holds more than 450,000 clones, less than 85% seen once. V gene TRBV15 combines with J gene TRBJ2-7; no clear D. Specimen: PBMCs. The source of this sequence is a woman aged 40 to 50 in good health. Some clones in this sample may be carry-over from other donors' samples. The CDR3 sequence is CATSEGFRYEQYF. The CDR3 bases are TGTGCCACCAGCGAAGGGTTTCGGTACGAGCAGTACTTC.